This record looks at one T cell receptor (beta chain) sequence and its context. Its antigen is not known. From 5'RACE with constant-segment primers came TCR alpha and TCR beta cDNA libraries that carried sample barcodes and UMIs. TCRdb reprocessed the 5' RACE reads with MiXCR, giving one entry per CDR3 protein. The profile shows about 560,000 distinct CDR3 sequences, 15% to 20% of them singletons. The data are from a study of T-cell memory formation after mild COVID-19. Study-level points and caveats: The study found balanced CD4/CD8 in clones contracting day 15 to 85 and a CD4+ lean in later expanders.

The CDR3 covers 14 residues. Germline values: CDR1 SQVTM, CDR2 ANQGSEA. V trimming: 6 bases; J trimming: 3 bases; junction bases outside the gene matches: 6. The sequence was collected from an adult woman who had mild COVID-19 (a few samples of this study predate the infection). Cell type and time point are not known. The rearrangement joins TRBV29-1 to TRBJ2-7; the match to TRBD2 covers 12 bases. The sample taken for sequencing was PBMCs or a T cell subset sorted from them (not recorded which). The CDR3 bases are TGCAGCGTCGCTCTAGCGGGAGGGGGCTACGAGCAGTACTTC. This translates into CSVALAGGGYEQYF.